Below are 22 T cell receptor beta chains sequenced from a single sample in a study of shared clonotypes between healthy human individuals. TCRdb keeps only in-frame clones here, not all; method: immunoSEQ multiplex PCR. The repertoire holds approximately 980,000 clones, around three quarters seen once, with approximately 1.5% in the top ten. Source material: memory CD4+ T cells sorted from blood. As to subset: CD45RA-negative fraction. These receptor sequences come from a young man in good health.

This clone was counted between two and nine times. This sequence joins TRBV30 and TRBJ2-1; D remains ambiguous. The CDR3 length is 13 residues. CDR1 is GTSNPN and CDR2 is SVGIG in the germline V gene (reference sequence). V dropped 6 bases and J dropped 0 bases, with 9 bases sitting between them. CDR3 sequence reads: CACKGYSYNEQFF. The CDR3 DNA follows: TGTGCCTGTAAAGGGTACTCCTACAATGAGCAGTTCTTC. Supplemented by reference TRBV30 and TRBJ2-1, the full variable domain reads SQTIHQWPATLVQPVGSPLSLECTVEGTSNPNLYWYRQAAGRGLQLLFYSVGIGQISSEVPQNLSASRPQDRQFILSSKKLLLSDSGFYLCACKGYSYNEQFFGPGTRLTVL.

This clone was recorded many times. J is TRBJ2-7 and V is TRBV7-8, with TRBD2 matching over 10 bases. Looked up from germline, CDR1 is SGHVS and CDR2 is FQNEAQ. V lost 2 bases to trimming and J lost 2 bases; unmatched junction nucleotides: 6. This CDR3 contains 16 residues. The CDR3 sequence is CASSLWGSGGTYEQYF. The CDR3 DNA is TGTGCCAGCAGCTTATGGGGTAGCGGGGGGACCTACGAGCAGTACTTC.

The DNA for the CDR3 is TGTGCCAGCAGGGGGGAAGGGGGCGAGCAGTACTTC. Its protein product is CASRGEGGEQYF. The chain is built from TRBV6-5 and TRBJ2-7; possible D gene TRBD1, 6 bases. CDR1 and CDR2 from the germline V gene are MNHEY and SVGAGI. The CDR3 runs to 12 residues. V lost 6 bases and J 6 bases, leaving 12 bases between the germline ends.

The gene calls are TRBV6-5 and TRBJ1-2; the match to TRBD1 covers 8 bases. CDR3 size: 12 residues. The ends lost 6 bases at V and 8 bases at J; junction bases unmatched: 5. The V gene's germline CDR1 is MNHEY and CDR2 SVGAGI. The CDR3 DNA follows: TGTGCCAGCAGGGCAGGGGGCGGAGGCTACACCTTC. This sequence encodes CASRAGGGGYTF.

This chain uses TRBV28 with TRBJ1-3, with D tentatively TRBD1 (6 bases). Looked up from germline, CDR1 is MDHEN and CDR2 is SYDVKM. Trimming removed 6 bases from V and 5 bases from J, with 14 bases in between. CDR3 length equals 14 residues. This chain's CDR3 is CASSPTGMRNTIYF. CDR3 bases: TGTGCCAGCAGCCCTACAGGGATGAGAAACACCATATATTTT.

This rearrangement joins TRBV27 to TRBJ2-1, with D maybe TRBD1 (6 bases). The ends were cut back, 4 bases at V and 13 bases at J, with 17 bases in the middle. CDR3 length: 13 amino acids. Germline values: CDR1 MNHEY, CDR2 SMNVEV (reference sequence). The CDR3 sequence: CASSYTQGRRQFF. The CDR3 nucleotides are TGTGCCAGCAGTTACACACAGGGAAGGAGACAGTTCTTC.

This chain uses TRBV18 with TRBJ1-1, with 9 bases matching TRBD1. Germline V gene data show CDR1 as KGHSH and CDR2 as LQKENI. The CDR3 spans 15 residues. V trimming: 3 bases; J trimming: 1 base; junction bases outside the gene matches: 3. CDR3 in DNA: TGTGCCAGCTCACCCGGGACAGGGCCGAACACTGAAGCTTTCTTT. This codes for CASSPGTGPNTEAFF. Full variable domain (missing parts from reference TRBV18 and TRBJ1-1): NAGVMQNPRHLVRRRGQEARLRCSPMKGHSHVYWYRQLPEEGLKFMVYLQKENIIDESGMPKERFSAEFPKEGPSILRIQQVVRGDSAAYFCASSPGTGPNTEAFFGQGTRLTVV.

This chain links TRBV5-4 with TRBJ2-3; 8 bases match TRBD1. After removal of 5 bases from V and 0 bases from J, the junction contained 5 bases not matched to a gene. Germline-derived CDR1 and CDR2 are SGHNT and YYREEE (reference sequence). The length of the CDR3 is 15 residues. The CDR3 nucleotides are TGTGCCAGCAGGACAGGGGACCCTAGCACAGATACGCAGTATTTT. Encoded protein: CASRTGDPSTDTQYF.

This chain links TRBV29-1 with TRBJ2-5; D unresolved. The end of the DNA aligns better with TRBJ2-7, so the J call may be wrong. The CDR3 contains 16 residues. Germline V gives CDR1 SQVTM, CDR2 ANQGSEA. The CDR3 spells CSVDLGRTSVGYEQYF. CDR3 nucleotide sequence: TGCAGCGTTGATCTGGGCAGGACGTCCGTGGGGTACGAGCAGTACTTC.

The chain joins TRBV7-9 to TRBJ1-2, with D tentatively TRBD1 (5 bases). CDR3 size: 14 residues. Germline assignment: CDR1 SEHNR and CDR2 FQNEAQ (reference sequence). Trimming cost V 4 bases and J 8 bases, with 17 bases left between them. CDR3: CASSSEQVTWGYTF. DNA for the CDR3: TGTGCCAGCAGCTCGGAACAGGTGACTTGGGGCTACACCTTC.

The gene calls are TRBV21-1 and TRBJ2-7. TRBV21-1 is designated a pseudogene. The CDR3 extends over 15 amino acids. The CDR3 is CASSKRASRSYEQYF. CDR3 DNA: TGTGCCAGCAGCAAAAGGGCTAGTCGGTCCTACGAGCAGTACTTC.

This clone was seen more than once but under ten times. The chain uses TRBV7-8 and TRBJ2-7; a possible D gene is TRBD2 (5 bases). The V and J ends lost 5 bases and 6 bases respectively, with 17 bases between them. Germline CDR1 SGHVS, CDR2 FQNEAQ. The CDR3 extends over 14 amino acids. The CDR3 protein is CASSPRGVVGEQYF. The CDR3 nucleotides are TGTGCCAGCAGCCCACGGGGAGTGGTCGGCGAGCAGTACTTC.

The chain carries TRBV27 and TRBJ2-4, with unresolved D. The V gene lost 2 bases and the J gene lost 9 bases, with 17 bases spanning the gap. From germline, CDR1 is MNHEY and CDR2 SMNVEV (reference sequence). This CDR3 comprises 15 residues. The CDR3 here is CASSLIGDRRSIQYF. CDR3 bases: TGTGCCAGCAGTTTAATTGGTGACCGACGCAGCATTCAGTACTTC.

The J gene is TRBJ1-1, the V gene TRBV28, with unresolved D. This CDR3 has 13 amino acids. The V gene's germline CDR1 is MDHEN and CDR2 SYDVKM. Trimming took 11 bases from V and 0 from J, leaving 13 bases between them. The CDR3 here is CAVADRMNTEAFF. In DNA form, the CDR3 reads TGTGCCGTAGCCGATAGAATGAACACTGAAGCTTTCTTT.

In its sample, this clone was seen a few times. V usage is TRBV19 and J usage is TRBJ1-5; D gene uncertain. V lost 0 bases to trimming and J lost 0 bases, with 9 bases between them. Per germline, CDR1 LNHDA and CDR2 SQIVND (reference sequence). This CDR3 comprises 16 residues. CDR3 sequence (DNA): TGTGCCAGTAGTATAGATCCGGGCTATAGCAATCAGCCCCAGCATTTT. This sequence encodes CASSIDPGYSNQPQHF.

V usage is TRBV2 and J usage is TRBJ2-2; perhaps TRBD2 as D (5 bases). The V gene lost 6 bases and the J gene lost 3 bases, with 8 bases spanning the gap. Looked up from germline, CDR1 is SNHLY and CDR2 is FYNNEI. This CDR3 is 13 amino acids long. The CDR3 reads CASSGVDTGELFF. The CDR3, as DNA: TGTGCCAGCAGCGGGGTTGACACCGGGGAGCTGTTTTTT.

The chain joins TRBV30 to TRBJ2-1, with D perhaps matching TRBD2 (6 bases). The V gene's germline CDR1 is GTSNPN and CDR2 SVGIG (reference sequence). The CDR3 spans 14 residues. Trimming stripped 2 bases from V and 1 base from J, with 9 bases between. The CDR3 nucleotides read TGTGCCTGGAGTCCCGGGAGTTCCTACAATGAGCAGTTCTTC. Encoded protein: CAWSPGSSYNEQFF.

In the case of this clone: An end of the junction does not agree with germline; a read error may underlie this. V is TRBV29-1 and J is TRBJ2-5, with D maybe TRBD1 (6 bases). The CDR3 contains 9 residues. The germline CDR1 and CDR2 sequences are SQVTM and ANQGSEA. The CDR3 here is CSVEENRDF. The CDR3, as DNA: TGCAGCGTAGAGGAGAACAGGGACTTC.

The chain uses TRBV5-1 and TRBJ2-1; the D gene is possibly TRBD1 (6 bases). The germline V gene has CDR1 SGHRS and CDR2 YFSETQ. The ends were cut back, 2 bases at V and 6 bases at J, with 15 bases in the middle. The CDR3 sequence is 15 residues long. The CDR3 DNA follows: TGCGCCAGCAGCTTATTAGGACAGACAATCAATGAGCAGTTCTTC. Translation: CASSLLGQTINEQFF.

The V gene is TRBV5-4, the J gene TRBJ1-6; unclear D gene. The CDR3 has 15 residues. Germline values: CDR1 SGHNT, CDR2 YYREEE (reference sequence). V was cut by 4 bases and J by 7 bases, with 15 bases left in between. The DNA for the CDR3 is TGTGCCAGCAGCGTCGGTAGAGGGTTGAATTCACCCCTCCACTTT. Protein sequence: CASSVGRGLNSPLHF.

The V call is TRBV6-1, the J call TRBJ2-1; D is unresolved. This CDR3 has 12 residues. The germline V gene has CDR1 MNHNS and CDR2 SASEGT. Between the trimmed V and J ends, which lost 4 bases and 10 bases, there was a span of 11 bases. CDR3 sequence: CASSATLSEQFF. In DNA form, the CDR3 reads TGTGCCAGCAGTGCTACCTTAAGCGAGCAGTTCTTC.

The chain links TRBV19 to TRBJ1-4, with D maybe TRBD1 (5 bases). Trimming removed 9 bases at V and 7 bases at J, with 18 bases between. Germline V lookup: CDR1 LNHDA, CDR2 SQIVND (reference sequence). The CDR3 extends over 14 amino acids. The CDR3 protein is CASRVYFGSEKLFF. Here the CDR3 DNA reads TGTGCCAGCAGGGTCTACTTCGGTAGTGAAAAACTGTTTTTT.